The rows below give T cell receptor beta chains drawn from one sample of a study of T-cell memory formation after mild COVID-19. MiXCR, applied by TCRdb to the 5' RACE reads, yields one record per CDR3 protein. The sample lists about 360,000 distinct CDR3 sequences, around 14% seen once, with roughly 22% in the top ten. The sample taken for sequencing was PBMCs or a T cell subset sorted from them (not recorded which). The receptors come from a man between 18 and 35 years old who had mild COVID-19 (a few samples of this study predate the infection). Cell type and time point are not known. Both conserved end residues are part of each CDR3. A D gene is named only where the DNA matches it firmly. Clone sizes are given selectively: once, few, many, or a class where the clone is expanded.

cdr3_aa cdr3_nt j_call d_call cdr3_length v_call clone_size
CSASPGMSGANVLTF TGCAGTGCTAGCCCGGGAATGAGCGGGGCCAACGTCCTGACTTTC TRBJ2-6 . 15 TRBV20-1 .
CASSRDLPTF TGTGCCAGCAGCCGGGACCTCCCCACCTTC TRBJ1-2 . 10 TRBV7-9 .
CATSRDGVAYQPQHF TGTGCCACCAGCAGAGATGGGGTAGCCTATCAGCCCCAGCATTTT TRBJ1-5 . 15 TRBV15 .
CASSVVAQAGTQYF TGTGCCAGCAGCGTAGTCGCGCAAGCGGGTACGCAGTATTTT TRBJ2-3 . 14 TRBV9 .
CASSQDILAGGYTDTQYF TGCGCCAGCAGCCAAGATATCCTAGCGGGGGGATACACAGATACGCAGTATTTT TRBJ2-3 TRBD2 18 TRBV4-3 many
CASSYGAFPGNTIYF TGTGCCAGCAGTTACGGGGCGTTCCCTGGAAACACCATATATTTT TRBJ1-3 . 15 TRBV6-5 .
CASKPGQYNSPLHF TGTGCCAGCAAACCGGGACAGTATAATTCACCCCTCCACTTT TRBJ1-6 TRBD1 14 TRBV6-2/TRBV6-3 .
CASSGAGTGGSPGELFF TGTGCCAGCAGCGGAGCCGGGACAGGGGGATCACCCGGGGAGCTGTTTTTT TRBJ2-2 TRBD1 17 TRBV11-3 many
CASSLSGQQGYGYTF TGTGCCAGCAGTTTGTCGGGACAGCAGGGCTATGGCTACACCTTC TRBJ1-2 TRBD1 15 TRBV12-3/TRBV12-4 .
CASSQVLGGDYGYTF TGTGCCAGCAGCCAAGTATTAGGGGGTGACTATGGCTACACCTTC TRBJ1-2 . 15 TRBV4-2 many
CASKGFQAIEAFF TGTGCCAGCAAAGGATTTCAGGCAATTGAAGCTTTCTTT TRBJ1-1 . 13 TRBV28 .
CASSVAPGTDTQYF TGTGCCAGCAGCGTAGCGCCCGGTACAGATACGCAGTATTTT TRBJ2-3 . 14 TRBV9 many
CASSITGDGNTIYF TGTGCCAGCAGCATCACAGGGGATGGAAACACCATATATTTT TRBJ1-3 TRBD1 14 TRBV7-2 many
CASSYSARAGGNQPQHF TGTGCCAGCAGTTACTCAGCTCGGGCAGGGGGCAATCAGCCCCAGCATTTT TRBJ1-5 . 17 TRBV6-2/TRBV6-3 .
CASSQGVGSGEVNDEQFF TGTGCCAGCAGCCAAGGTGTTGGGTCGGGGGAGGTTAACGATGAGCAGTTCTTC TRBJ2-1 . 18 TRBV14 .
CAISGDSYEQYF TGTGCCATCAGTGGGGACAGCTACGAGCAGTACTTC TRBJ2-7 TRBD1 12 TRBV10-3 many
CASSLGGYDGNTIYF TGTGCCAGCAGCTTGGGGGGATACGATGGAAACACCATATATTTT TRBJ1-3 . 15 TRBV7-9 .
CAAQGAVNEKLFF TGTGCCGCTCAGGGGGCGGTGAATGAAAAACTGTTTTTT TRBJ1-4 TRBD1 13 TRBV6-6 few
CASSFSGVDNVLTF TGTGCCAGCAGTTTTAGCGGGGTCGACAACGTCCTGACTTTC TRBJ2-6 TRBD2 14 TRBV12-3/TRBV12-4 .
CSSSGTSNEQFF TGCAGCTCCTCCGGGACGTCCAATGAGCAGTTCTTC TRBJ2-1 . 12 TRBV29-1 .
CASSFKGSYEQYF TGTGCCAGCAGTTTCAAGGGCTCCTACGAGCAGTACTTC TRBJ2-7 . 13 TRBV12-3/TRBV12-4 few
CSVAPAAGETQYF TGCAGCGTTGCGCCGGCCGCCGGAGAGACCCAGTACTTC TRBJ2-5 . 13 TRBV29-1 few
CAISTGQGQNSPLHF TGTGCCATAAGTACGGGACAGGGCCAAAATTCACCCCTCCACTTT TRBJ1-6 TRBD1 15 TRBV10-3 .
CAQPQDNSNQPQHF TGCGCACAACCACAAGACAATAGCAATCAGCCCCAGCATTTT TRBJ1-5 . 14 TRBV5-1 .
CASSFRDEQYF TGCGCCAGCAGCTTCAGGGACGAGCAGTACTTC TRBJ2-7 . 11 TRBV5-1 .
CSATRPVGNYGYTF TGCAGTGCTACCCGGCCAGTGGGCAACTATGGCTACACCTTC TRBJ1-2 . 14 TRBV20-1 .